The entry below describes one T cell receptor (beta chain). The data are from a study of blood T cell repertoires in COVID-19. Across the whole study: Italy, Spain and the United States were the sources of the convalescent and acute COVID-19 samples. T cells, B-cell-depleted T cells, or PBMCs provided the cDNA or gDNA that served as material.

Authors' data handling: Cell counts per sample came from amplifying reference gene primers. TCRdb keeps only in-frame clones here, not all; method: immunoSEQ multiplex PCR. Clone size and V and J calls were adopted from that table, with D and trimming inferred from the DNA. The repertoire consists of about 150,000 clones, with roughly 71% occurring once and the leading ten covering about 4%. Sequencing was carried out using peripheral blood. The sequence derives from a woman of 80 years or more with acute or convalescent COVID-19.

The CDR3 DNA sequence: TGTGCCAGCAGTTCCCCCCCATCCAACGTCCTGACTTTC. Translating gives CASSSPPSNVLTF. The rearrangement joins TRBV7-3 to TRBJ2-6; D uncertain. V was pared by 6 bases and J by 8 bases, with 11 bases between. The CDR3 runs to 13 residues. Germline V gene lookup returns CDR1 SGHTA and CDR2 FQGTGA.